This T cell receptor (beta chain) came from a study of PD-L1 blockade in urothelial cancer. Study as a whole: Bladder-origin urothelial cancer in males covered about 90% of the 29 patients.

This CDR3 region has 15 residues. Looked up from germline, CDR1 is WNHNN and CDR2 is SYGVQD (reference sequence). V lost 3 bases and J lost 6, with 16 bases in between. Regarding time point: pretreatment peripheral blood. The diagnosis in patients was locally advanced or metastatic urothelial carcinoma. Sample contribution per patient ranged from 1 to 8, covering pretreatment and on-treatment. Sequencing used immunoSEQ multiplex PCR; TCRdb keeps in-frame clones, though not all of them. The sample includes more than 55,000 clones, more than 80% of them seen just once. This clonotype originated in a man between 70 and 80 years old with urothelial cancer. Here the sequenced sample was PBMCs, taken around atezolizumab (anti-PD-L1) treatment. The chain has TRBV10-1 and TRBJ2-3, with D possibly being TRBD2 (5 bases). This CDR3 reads CASSERTGPGDTQYF. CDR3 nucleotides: TGCGCCAGCAGTGAACGGACGGGTCCGGGGGATACGCAGTATTTT.